The 3 T cell receptor beta chains listed next were all sequenced from one sample in a study of cytomegalovirus exposure and HLA in healthy donors. The PCR had 60 Vbeta and 13 Jbeta primers. Measured with immunoSEQ multiplex PCR; TCRdb has only the in-frame clones, and not every one. Recorded here are 70,000 or so clones; the top ten clones represent 4.5% to 6%. The specimen sequenced was PBMCs. The receptors originated from a man aged 35 to 55 in good health and CMV-seronegative.

The genes are TRBV4-1 and TRBJ1-5; perhaps TRBD1 as D (6 bases). Germline CDR1 and CDR2: MGHRA and YSYEKL. V lost 4 bases, J lost 2 bases, and 15 bases lay in between. The CDR3 sequence is 16 residues long. The CDR3 DNA reads as TGCGCCAGCAGCCCTTACAGGGAGGGCGGCAATCAGCCCCAGCATTTT. It codes for CASSPYREGGNQPQHF.

This chain joins TRBV15 and TRBJ2-3; TRBD1 is a possible D gene (5 bases). V was cut by 5 bases and J by 0 bases, with 9 bases left in between. There are 14 residues in the CDR3. Germline V gene lookup returns CDR1 LNHNV and CDR2 YYDKDF (reference sequence). CDR3 protein: CATSSRQSTDTQYF. In DNA, the CDR3 is TGTGCCACCAGCTCCCGACAGAGCACAGATACGCAGTATTTT.

The chain links TRBV9 to TRBJ1-5, with 7 bases aligning to TRBD1. This CDR3 region has 14 residues. J was trimmed by 1 base and V by 3 bases; bases with no gene match: 1. Germline lookup yields CDR1 SGDLS and CDR2 YYNGEE. The CDR3 loop is CASSGTGSNQPQHF. The CDR3 nucleotides read TGTGCCAGCAGCGGGACAGGAAGCAATCAGCCCCAGCATTTT. Full variable domain (remainder filled in from reference TRBV9 and TRBJ1-5): DSGVTQTPKHLITATGQRVTLRCSPRSGDLSVYWYQQSLDQGLQFLIQYYNGEERAKGNILERFSAQQFPDLHSELNLSSLELGDSALYFCASSGTGSNQPQHFGDGTRLSIL.